The source of this T cell receptor beta chain is a study of cytomegalovirus exposure and HLA in healthy donors. Findings and limits, study-wide: Researchers catalogued 160 or so TCR beta chains as cytomegalovirus-associated. Researchers reported that a few CMV-associated chains were confirmed in vitro as CMV antigen-specific.

With regard to this clone: What it recognizes is unknown.

Germline-derived CDR1 and CDR2 are SGHTA and FQGNSA. There are 15 residues in the CDR3. J was trimmed by 4 bases and V by 5 bases; bases with no gene match: 5. Some clones are missing from TCRdb's copy, which holds only in-frame ones; the method was immunoSEQ multiplex PCR. This sample has under 250,000 clones; less than 85% occur once, and the top ten carry less than 7%. The chain carries TRBV7-2 and TRBJ1-2; 12 bases map to TRBD1. The material sequenced was PBMCs. This clonotype originated in a woman between 18 and 29 years old in good health and CMV-seronegative. The CDR3 sequence: CASSPGTGGFYGYTF. The CDR3 region has the DNA TGTGCCAGCAGCCCCGGGACAGGGGGCTTCTATGGCTACACCTTC.